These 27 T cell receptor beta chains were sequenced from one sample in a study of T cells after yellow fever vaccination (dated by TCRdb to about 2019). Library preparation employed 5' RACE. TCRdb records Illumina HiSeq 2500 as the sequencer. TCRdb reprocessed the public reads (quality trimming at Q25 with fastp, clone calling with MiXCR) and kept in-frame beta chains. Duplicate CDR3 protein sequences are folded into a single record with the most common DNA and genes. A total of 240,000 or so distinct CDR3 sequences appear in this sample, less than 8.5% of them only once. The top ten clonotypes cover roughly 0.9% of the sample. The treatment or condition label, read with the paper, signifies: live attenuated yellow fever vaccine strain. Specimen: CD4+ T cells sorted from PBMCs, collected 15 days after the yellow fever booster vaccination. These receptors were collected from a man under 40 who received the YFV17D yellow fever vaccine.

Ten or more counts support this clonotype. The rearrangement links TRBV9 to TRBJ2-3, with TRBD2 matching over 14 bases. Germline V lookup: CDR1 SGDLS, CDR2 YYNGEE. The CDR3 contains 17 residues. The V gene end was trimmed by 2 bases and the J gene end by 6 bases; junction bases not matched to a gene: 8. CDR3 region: CASSVSGLAGVGDTQYF. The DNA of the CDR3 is TGTGCCAGCAGCGTCTCGGGACTAGCGGGAGTCGGGGATACGCAGTATTTT.

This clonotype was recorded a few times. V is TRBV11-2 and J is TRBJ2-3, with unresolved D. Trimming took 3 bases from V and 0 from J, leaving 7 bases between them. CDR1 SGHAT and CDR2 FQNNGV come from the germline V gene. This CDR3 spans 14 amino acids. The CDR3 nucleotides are TGTGCCAGCAGCTTGAGGCACAGCACAGATACGCAGTATTTT. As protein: CASSLRHSTDTQYF.

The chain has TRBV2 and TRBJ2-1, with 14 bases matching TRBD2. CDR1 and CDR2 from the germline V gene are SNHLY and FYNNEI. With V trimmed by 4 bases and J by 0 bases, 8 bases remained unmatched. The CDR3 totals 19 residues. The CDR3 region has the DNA TGTGCCAGCAGTGGCCCGGGACTAGCGGGAGTCCTCTCCTACAATGAGCAGTTCTTC. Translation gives CASSGPGLAGVLSYNEQFF.

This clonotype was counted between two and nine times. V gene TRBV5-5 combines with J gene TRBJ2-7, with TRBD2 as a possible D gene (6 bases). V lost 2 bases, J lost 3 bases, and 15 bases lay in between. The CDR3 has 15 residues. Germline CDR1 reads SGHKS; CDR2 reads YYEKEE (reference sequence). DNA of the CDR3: TGTGCCAGCAGCTTAGAGGACGGGAGTTTCTACGAGCAGTACTTC. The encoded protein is CASSLEDGSFYEQYF.

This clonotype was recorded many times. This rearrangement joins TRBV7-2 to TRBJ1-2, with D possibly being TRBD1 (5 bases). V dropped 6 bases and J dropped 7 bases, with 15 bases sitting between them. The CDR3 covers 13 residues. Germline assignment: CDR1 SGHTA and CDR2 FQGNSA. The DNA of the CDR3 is TGTGCCAGCAGAAAAGGGCAGGGAGGTGGCTACACCTTC. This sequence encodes CASRKGQGGGYTF.

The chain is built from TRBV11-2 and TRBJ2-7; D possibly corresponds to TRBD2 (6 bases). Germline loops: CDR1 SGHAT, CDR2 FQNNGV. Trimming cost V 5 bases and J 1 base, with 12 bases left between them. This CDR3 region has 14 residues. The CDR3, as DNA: TGTGCCAGCAGCGCCCGTCGGGGGTCCTACGAGCAGTACTTC. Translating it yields CASSARRGSYEQYF.

In nucleotides, the CDR3 is TGTGCCAGCAGCCGCCCGACAGGGGCCGCCTACGACACAGATACGCAGTATTTT. Amino acids: CASSRPTGAAYDTDTQYF. The chain couples TRBV5-4 to TRBJ2-3; 8 nucleotides line up with TRBD1. The CDR3 has 18 amino acids. V trimming: 4 bases; J trimming: 2 bases; junction bases outside the gene matches: 15. Germline CDR1 reads SGHNT; CDR2 reads YYREEE (reference sequence). Complete variable domain (other parts from reference TRBV5-4 and TRBJ2-3): ETGVTQSPTHLIKTRGQQVTLRCSSQSGHNTVSWYQQALGQGPQFIFQYYREEENGRGNFPPRFSGLQFPNYSSELNVNALELDDSALYLCASSRPTGAAYDTDTQYFGPGTRLTVL.

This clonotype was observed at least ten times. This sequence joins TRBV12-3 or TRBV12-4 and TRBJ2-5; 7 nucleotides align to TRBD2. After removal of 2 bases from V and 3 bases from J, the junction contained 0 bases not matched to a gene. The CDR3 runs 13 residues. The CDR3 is CASSLRGEETQYF. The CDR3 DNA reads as TGTGCCAGCAGTTTACGGGGGGAAGAGACCCAGTACTTC.

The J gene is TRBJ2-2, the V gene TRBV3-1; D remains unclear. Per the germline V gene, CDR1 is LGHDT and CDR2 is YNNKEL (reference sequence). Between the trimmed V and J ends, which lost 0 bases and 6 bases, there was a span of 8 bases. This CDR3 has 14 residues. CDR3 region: CASSQDPRPGELFF. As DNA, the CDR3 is TGTGCCAGCAGCCAAGATCCTAGACCCGGGGAGCTGTTTTTT.

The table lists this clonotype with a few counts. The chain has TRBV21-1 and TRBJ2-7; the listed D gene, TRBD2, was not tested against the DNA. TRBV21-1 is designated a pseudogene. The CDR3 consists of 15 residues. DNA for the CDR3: TGTGCCAGCAGCAGTGGGACTAGCGGGCGTCGGGAGCAGTACTTC. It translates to CASSSGTSGRREQYF.

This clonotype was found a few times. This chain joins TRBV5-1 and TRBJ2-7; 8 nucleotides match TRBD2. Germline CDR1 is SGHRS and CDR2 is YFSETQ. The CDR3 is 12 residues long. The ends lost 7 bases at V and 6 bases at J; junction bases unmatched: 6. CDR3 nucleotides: TGCGCCAGCGGGGACCGGGGGGGCGAGCAGTACTTC. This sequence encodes CASGDRGGEQYF.

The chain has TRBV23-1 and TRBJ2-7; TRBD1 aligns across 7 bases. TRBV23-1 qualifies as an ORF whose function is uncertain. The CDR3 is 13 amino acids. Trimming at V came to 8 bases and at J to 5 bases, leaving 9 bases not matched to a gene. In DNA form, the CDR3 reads TGCGCCAGCCGAACAGGGGAGTCCCACGAGCAGTACTTC. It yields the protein CASRTGESHEQYF.

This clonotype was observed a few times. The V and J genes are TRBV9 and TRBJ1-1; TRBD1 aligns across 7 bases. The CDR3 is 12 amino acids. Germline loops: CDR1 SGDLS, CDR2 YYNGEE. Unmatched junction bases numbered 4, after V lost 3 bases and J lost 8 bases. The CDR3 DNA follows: TGTGCCAGCAGCGGATCGGACAGGGAAGCTTTCTTT. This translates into CASSGSDREAFF.

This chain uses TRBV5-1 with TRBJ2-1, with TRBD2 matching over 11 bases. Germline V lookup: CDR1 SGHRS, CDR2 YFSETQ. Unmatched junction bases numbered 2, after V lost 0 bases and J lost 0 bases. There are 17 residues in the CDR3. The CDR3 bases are TGCGCCAGCAGCTTGGTAGCGGGAGGGAACTCCTACAATGAGCAGTTCTTC. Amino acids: CASSLVAGGNSYNEQFF.

CDR3 in amino acids: CASSLAHSYYRGETQYF. The CDR3, as DNA: TGTGCCAGCAGCTTAGCCCACAGCTATTACAGGGGAGAGACCCAGTACTTC. The chain carries TRBV7-9 and TRBJ2-5, with TRBD1 matching over 7 bases. CDR3 length: 17 amino acids. Germline values: CDR1 SEHNR, CDR2 FQNEAQ (reference sequence). Trimming removed 0 bases from V and 4 bases from J; junction bases left unmatched: 11. The full variable domain, rest sourced from reference TRBV7-9 and TRBJ2-5, is DTGVSQNPRHKITKRGQNVTFRCDPISEHNRLYWYRQTLGQGPEFLTYFQNEAQLEKSRLLSDRFSAERPKGSFSTLEIQRTEQGDSAMYLCASSLAHSYYRGETQYFGPGTRLLVL.

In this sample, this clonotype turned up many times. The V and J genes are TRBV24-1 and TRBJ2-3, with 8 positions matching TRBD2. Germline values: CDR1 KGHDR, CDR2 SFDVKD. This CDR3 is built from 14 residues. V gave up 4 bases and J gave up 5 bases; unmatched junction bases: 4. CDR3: CATSDSGRQDTQYF. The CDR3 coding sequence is TGTGCCACCAGTGACAGCGGGAGACAAGATACGCAGTATTTT.

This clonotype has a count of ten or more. CDR3 amino acids: CASSLDHNEQFF. As DNA, the CDR3 is TGTGCCAGCAGCTTAGACCACAATGAGCAGTTCTTC. The rearrangement uses TRBV7-2 and TRBJ2-1; D not resolved. Per the germline V gene, CDR1 is SGHTA and CDR2 is FQGNSA. The CDR3 runs 12 residues. V lost 1 base and J 5 bases, leaving 3 bases between the germline ends.

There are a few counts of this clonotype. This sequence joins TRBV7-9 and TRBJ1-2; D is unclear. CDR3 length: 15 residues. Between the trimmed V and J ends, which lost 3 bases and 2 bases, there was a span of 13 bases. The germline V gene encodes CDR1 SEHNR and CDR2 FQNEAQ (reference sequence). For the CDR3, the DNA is TGTGCCAGCAGCTTTACGTTGGAGCCGAACTATGGCTACACCTTC. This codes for CASSFTLEPNYGYTF.

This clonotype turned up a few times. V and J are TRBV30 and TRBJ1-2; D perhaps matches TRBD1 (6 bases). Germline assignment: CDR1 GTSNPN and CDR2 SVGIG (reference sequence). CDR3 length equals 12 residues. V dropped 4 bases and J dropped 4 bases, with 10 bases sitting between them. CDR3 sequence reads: CAWNTGSYGYTF. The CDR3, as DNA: TGTGCCTGGAACACAGGGAGCTATGGCTACACCTTC. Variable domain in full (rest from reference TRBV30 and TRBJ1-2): SQTIHQWPATLVQPVGSPLSLECTVEGTSNPNLYWYRQAAGRGLQLLFYSVGIGQISSEVPQNLSASRPQDRQFILSSKKLLLSDSGFYLCAWNTGSYGYTFGSGTRLTVV.

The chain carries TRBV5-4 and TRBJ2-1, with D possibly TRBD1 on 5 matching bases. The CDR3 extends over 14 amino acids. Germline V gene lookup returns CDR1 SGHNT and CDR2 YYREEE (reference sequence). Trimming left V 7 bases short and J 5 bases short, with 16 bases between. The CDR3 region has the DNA TGTGCCAGCTCTTTAGGGGAAACAAACAATGAGCAGTTCTTC. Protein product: CASSLGETNNEQFF.

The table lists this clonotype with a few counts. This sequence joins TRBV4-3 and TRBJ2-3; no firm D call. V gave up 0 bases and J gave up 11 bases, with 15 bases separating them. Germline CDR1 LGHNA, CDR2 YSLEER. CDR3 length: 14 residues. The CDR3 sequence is CASSQDSMLQMQYF. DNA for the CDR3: TGCGCCAGCAGCCAAGATTCGATGTTGCAGATGCAGTATTTT.

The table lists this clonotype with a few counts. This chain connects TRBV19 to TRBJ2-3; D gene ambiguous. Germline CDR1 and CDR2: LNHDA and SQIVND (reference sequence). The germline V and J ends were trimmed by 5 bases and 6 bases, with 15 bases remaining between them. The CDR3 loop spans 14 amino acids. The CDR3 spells CASSLGNNGDTQYF. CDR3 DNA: TGTGCCAGTAGTCTGGGCAACAACGGGGATACGCAGTATTTT.

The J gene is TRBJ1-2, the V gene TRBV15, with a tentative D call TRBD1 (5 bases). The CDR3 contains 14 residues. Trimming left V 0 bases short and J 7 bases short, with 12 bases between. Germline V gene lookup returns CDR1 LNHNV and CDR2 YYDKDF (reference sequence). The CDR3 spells CATSRDLEGFGYTF. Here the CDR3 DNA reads TGTGCCACCAGCAGAGATCTAGAGGGGTTTGGCTACACCTTC.

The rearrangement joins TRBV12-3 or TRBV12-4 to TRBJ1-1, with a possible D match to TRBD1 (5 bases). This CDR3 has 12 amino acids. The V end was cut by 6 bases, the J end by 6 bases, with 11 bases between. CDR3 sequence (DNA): TGTGCCAGCAGGACAGTTTGGGCTGAAGCTTTCTTT. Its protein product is CASRTVWAEAFF.

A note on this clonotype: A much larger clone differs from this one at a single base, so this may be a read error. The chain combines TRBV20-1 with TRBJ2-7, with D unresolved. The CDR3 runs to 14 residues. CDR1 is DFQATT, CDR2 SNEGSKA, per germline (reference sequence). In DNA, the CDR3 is TGCAGTGCTATCGGCCAATTCAGCTCCTACGAGCAGTGCTTC. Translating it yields CSAIGQFSSYEQCF.

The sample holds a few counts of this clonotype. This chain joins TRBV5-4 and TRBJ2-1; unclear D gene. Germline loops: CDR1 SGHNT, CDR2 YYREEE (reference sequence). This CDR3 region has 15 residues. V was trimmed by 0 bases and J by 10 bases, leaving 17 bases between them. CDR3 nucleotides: TGTGCCAGCAGCTTGGCGGGTCGCGGATTGGGGGAGCAGTTCTTC. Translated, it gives CASSLAGRGLGEQFF.

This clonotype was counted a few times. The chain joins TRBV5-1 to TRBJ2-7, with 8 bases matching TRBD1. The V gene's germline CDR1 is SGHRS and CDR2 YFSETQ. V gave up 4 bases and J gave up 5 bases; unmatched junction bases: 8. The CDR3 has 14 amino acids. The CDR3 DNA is TGCGCCAGCAGCCTATCGGGACAGGTAAACGAGCAGTACTTC. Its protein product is CASSLSGQVNEQYF.